This TCR beta chain was recorded in a study of shared clonotypes between healthy human individuals. Trimming took off 0 bases at V and 6 bases at J, with 13 bases between the two ends. There are 14 residues in the CDR3. Germline lookup yields CDR1 SGDLS and CDR2 YYNGEE. Authors' data handling: In the immunoSEQ data, sequences were junction-only and lacked quality scores, so filtering differed. This table comes from immunoSEQ multiplex PCR, and its TCRdb copy is limited to in-frame clones, with some not included. V and J calls and clone size are as listed in that table; D and trimming were resolved from the DNA. The sample has approximately 500,000 clones, about 75% seen once. For this clone: Its specificity is not known.

Points from the study as a whole: Clonotype sharing among donors likely depends on sequencing depth. It was only blood that was sampled, and tissue repertoires likely differ.

The sequence was obtained from a woman in her forties in good health. Some clones in this sample may be carry-over from other donors' samples. The J gene is TRBJ2-7, the V gene TRBV9; D possibly corresponds to TRBD2 (7 bases). Sequencing was carried out using PBMCs. DNA of the CDR3: TGTGCCAGCAGCGTAGCCCCCGGGGGGCTCGAGCAGTACTTC. Protein sequence: CASSVAPGGLEQYF.